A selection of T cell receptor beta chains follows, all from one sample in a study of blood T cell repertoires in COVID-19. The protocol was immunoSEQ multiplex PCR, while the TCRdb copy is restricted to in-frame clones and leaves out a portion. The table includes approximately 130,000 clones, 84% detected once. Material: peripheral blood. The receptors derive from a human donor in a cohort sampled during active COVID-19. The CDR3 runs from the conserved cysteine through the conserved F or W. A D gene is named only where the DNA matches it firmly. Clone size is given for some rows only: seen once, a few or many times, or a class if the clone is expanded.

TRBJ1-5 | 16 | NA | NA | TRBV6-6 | TGTGCCAGCAGTTACCAGACGGGGGAAGGCAATCAGCCCCAGCATTTT | CASSYQTGEGNQPQHF
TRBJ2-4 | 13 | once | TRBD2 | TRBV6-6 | TGTGCCAGCAGTTATGTAGCGGGGGGGCCCTGGTACTTC | CASSYVAGGPWYF
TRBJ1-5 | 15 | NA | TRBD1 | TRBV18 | TGTGCCAGCTCACCCCAGGGGGAGATTGGTCAGCCCCAGCATTTT | CASSPQGEIGQPQHF
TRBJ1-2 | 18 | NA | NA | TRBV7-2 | TGTGCCAGCAGCGGAAGCTCAGGGGTTGCTGGTCCGGGATATGGCTACACCTTC | CASSGSSGVAGPGYGYTF
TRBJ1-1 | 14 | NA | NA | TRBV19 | TGTGCCAGTAGTTTAGGACTAGACAGTCGATTAGCTTTCTTT | CASSLGLDSRLAFF
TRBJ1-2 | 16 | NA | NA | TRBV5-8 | TGTGCCAGCAGATCACGGAATCCCGGGAAAAACTATGGCTACACCTTC | CASRSRNPGKNYGYTF
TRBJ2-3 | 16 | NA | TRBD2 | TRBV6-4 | TGTGCCAGCAGTGCCCTAGGGACTAGCGGCACAGATACGCAGTATTTT | CASSALGTSGTDTQYF
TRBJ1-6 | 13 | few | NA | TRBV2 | TGTGCCAGCAGGACAGACTATAATTCACCCCTCCACTTT | CASRTDYNSPLHF
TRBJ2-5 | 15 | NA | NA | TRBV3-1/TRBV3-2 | TGTGCCAGCAGCCACCCGGACAGCTACCAAGAGACCCAGTACTTC | CASSHPDSYQETQYF
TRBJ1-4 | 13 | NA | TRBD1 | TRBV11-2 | TGTGCCAGCAGCCCGACAGGGAGGGAAAAACTGTTTTTT | CASSPTGREKLFF
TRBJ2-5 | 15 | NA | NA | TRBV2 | TGTGCCAGCACCCAAGGAGGGACCCAACAAGAGACCCAGTACTTC | CASTQGGTQQETQYF
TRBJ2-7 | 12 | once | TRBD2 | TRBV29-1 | TGCAGCGCCCTAGCGGGGCTCTACGAGCAGTACTTC | CSALAGLYEQYF
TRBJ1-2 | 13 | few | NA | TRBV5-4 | TGTGCCAGCAGCTTGGACGGGGTCGGGGGCTACACCTTC | CASSLDGVGGYTF
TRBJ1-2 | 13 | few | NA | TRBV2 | TGTGCCAGCAGTGGAACAGGGAACTATGGCTACACCTTC | CASSGTGNYGYTF
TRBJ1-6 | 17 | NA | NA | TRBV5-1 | TGCGCCAGCAGCCTCATGGGGGCAAGCTCCTATAATTCACCCCTCCACTTT | CASSLMGASSYNSPLHF
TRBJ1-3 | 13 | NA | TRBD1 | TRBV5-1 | TGCGCCAGCAGCCCCAACAGGGGCTGGCCCATATATTTT | CASSPNRGWPIYF
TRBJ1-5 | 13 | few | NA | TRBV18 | TGTGCCAGCTCAGAAACCCAGGGTCAGCCCCAGCATTTT | CASSETQGQPQHF
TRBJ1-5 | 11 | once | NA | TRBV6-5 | TGTGCCGGAGGGGGCAATCAGCCCCAGCATTTT | CAGGGNQPQHF
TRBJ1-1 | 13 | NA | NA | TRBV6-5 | TGTGCCAGCAGTTGGGGAGGGGACACTGAAGCTTTCTTT | CASSWGGDTEAFF
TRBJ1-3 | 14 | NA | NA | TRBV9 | TGTGCCAGCAGCGTAGCTGAGCCTGGAAACACCATATATTTT | CASSVAEPGNTIYF
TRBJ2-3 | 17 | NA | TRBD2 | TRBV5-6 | TGTGCCAGCAGCTATAGCGGGGGGGCTATCATGAGAGATACGCAGTATTTT | CASSYSGGAIMRDTQYF
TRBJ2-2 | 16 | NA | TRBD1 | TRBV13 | TGTGCCAGCAGCATCAGGGGGCCCCGGGGCACCGGGGAGCTGTTTTTT | CASSIRGPRGTGELFF
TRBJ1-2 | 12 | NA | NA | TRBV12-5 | TGTGCTAGTGGTTTGGTATTCGAGGGCTACACCTTC | CASGLVFEGYTF
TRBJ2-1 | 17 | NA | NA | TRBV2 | TGTGCCAGCAGTGAAGAGGATACAGGGCTCCCCTACAATGAGCAGTTCTTC | CASSEEDTGLPYNEQFF
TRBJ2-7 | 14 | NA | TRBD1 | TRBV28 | TGTGCCAGCGACGGACAGGGTCGGACCTACGAGCAGTACTTC | CASDGQGRTYEQYF
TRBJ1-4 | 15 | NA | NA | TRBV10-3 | TGTGCCACTTCCGACTCGTCCGGACAAAGGGCAAAACTGTTTTTT | CATSDSSGQRAKLFF
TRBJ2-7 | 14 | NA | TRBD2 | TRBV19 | TGTGCCAGTAGTATCGGGGGGGGAGATTACGAGCAGTACTTC | CASSIGGGDYEQYF
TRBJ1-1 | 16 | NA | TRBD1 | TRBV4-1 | TGCGCCAGCAGCCAAGCCTTCGGACAGGGGAACACTGAAGCTTTCTTT | CASSQAFGQGNTEAFF
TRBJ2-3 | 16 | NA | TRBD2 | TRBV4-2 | TGTGCCAGCAGCCAAGATGCTAGCGGGGGTGCAGATACGCAGTATTTT | CASSQDASGGADTQYF
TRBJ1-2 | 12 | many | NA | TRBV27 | TGTGCCAGCAAGGGGCTGGGCTATGGCTACACCTTC | CASKGLGYGYTF
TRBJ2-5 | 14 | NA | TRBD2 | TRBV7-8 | TGTGCCAGCAGTCCCTGGACTAGCGGAGAGACCCAGTACTTC | CASSPWTSGETQYF
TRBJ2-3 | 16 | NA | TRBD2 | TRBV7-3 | TGTGCCAGCAGCGGAGTCGTAGCGGGGGGCACAGATACGCAGTATTTT | CASSGVVAGGTDTQYF
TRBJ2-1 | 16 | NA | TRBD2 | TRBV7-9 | TGTGCCAGCAGCCCCGGGACTAGCGGGCTAGGTGGTGAGCAGTTCTTC | CASSPGTSGLGGEQFF
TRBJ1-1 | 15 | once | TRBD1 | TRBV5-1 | TGCGCCAGCAGCTTGGGGGGACAGGGTATCACTGAAGCTTTCTTT | CASSLGGQGITEAFF
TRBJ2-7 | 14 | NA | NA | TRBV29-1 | TGCAGCGCCTCCGGGGGGCAGGGAGGCTACGAGCAGTACTTC | CSASGGQGGYEQYF
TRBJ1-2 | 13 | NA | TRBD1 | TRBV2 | TGTGCCAGCAGTCCACAGGGGGGCTATGGCTACACCTTC | CASSPQGGYGYTF
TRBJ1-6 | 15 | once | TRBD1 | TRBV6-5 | TGTGCCAGCAGTTACTGGGGACAGGGGCTTCGTTCCCTCCACTTT | CASSYWGQGLRSLHF
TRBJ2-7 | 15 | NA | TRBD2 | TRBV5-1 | TGCGCCAGCAGCCGGGAACTAGCGGGGGTCTACGAGCAGTACTTC | CASSRELAGVYEQYF
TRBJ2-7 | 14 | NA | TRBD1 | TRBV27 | TGTGCCAGCAGTTTTTTAGGGACAGAGGATTTGCAGTACTTC | CASSFLGTEDLQYF
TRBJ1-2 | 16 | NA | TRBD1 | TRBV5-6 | TGTGCCAGCAGCTTGGGGACAGGGGGCAGTAACTATGGCTACACCTTC | CASSLGTGGSNYGYTF
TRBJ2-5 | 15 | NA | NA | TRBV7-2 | TGTGCCAGCAGCCCCTTCGGCGGCAGGGAAGAGACCCAGTACTTC | CASSPFGGREETQYF
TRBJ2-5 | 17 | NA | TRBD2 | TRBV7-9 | TGTGCCAGGACTAGCGGGGGGGCAAGACTGAGCCAAGAGACCCAGTACTTC | CARTSGGARLSQETQYF
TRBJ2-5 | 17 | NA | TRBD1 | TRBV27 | TGTGCCAGCAGTTTATCCGGGACAGGGAGGTCGGTAGAGACCCAGTACTTC | CASSLSGTGRSVETQYF
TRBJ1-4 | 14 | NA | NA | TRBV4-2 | TGTGCCAGTTCCTCAACAGCGGCGTATGAAAAACTGTTTTTT | CASSSTAAYEKLFF
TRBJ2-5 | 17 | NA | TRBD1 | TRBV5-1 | TGCGCCAGCAGCTCGCCTCGGACAGGCAAGTCCCAAGAGACCCAGTACTTC | CASSSPRTGKSQETQYF
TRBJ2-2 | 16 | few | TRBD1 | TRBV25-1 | TGTGCCAGCAGGCCCGACAGGGGGCTCGGCACCGGGGAGCTGTTTTTT | CASRPDRGLGTGELFF